A single T cell receptor beta chain is shown here with its context. No cognate antigen has been identified for it. The input lacks base qualities; no much larger clone sits a single base away. The data were taken from a study of long-term antiretroviral therapy in people with HIV (dated by TCRdb to between 2021 and 2022). In the study overall: Collection of the earliest samples took place about a decade ahead of the 2015 WHO recommendation for immediate ART, at a time when ART was typically delayed until CD4 counts fell. A retrospective serial study tested whether ART initiation and durable HIV suppression were associated with changes in peripheral blood TRB repertoire composition and diversity. From some 28 adults with confirmed HIV infection, the cohort provided 192 cryopreserved PBMC samples, gathered serially across a mean of about six years (range 1-12). About 40% of the roughly 30 participants with HIV were female. Test extractions of a monoclonal T-cell line alongside a few dozen polyclonal samples showed no cross-contamination during QIAcube processing.

What the work shows at the level of the full study, not this receptor alone: CDR3 length ranges in HIV repertoires were narrower than in controls, and network structure suggested an antigen-experienced repertoire with only a slight naive shift after ART. No data were available on ART adherence, viral resistance or therapy changes, limiting inferences about post-ART repertoire changes. Because pre-ART samples had limited cell numbers, unsorted PBMC were profiled rather than sorted CD4+ and CD8+ T cells. The samples span the years 2004 to 2017, and the ART regimens used at that time may not be as effective as current regimens. ART initiation was associated with a significant increase in TRB diversity, but diversity stayed significantly below transplant donor controls even after long-term ART. Because PBMC availability was limited, only the TCR beta chain was sequenced, with no alpha chain pairing. Expanded TRB clones identified before ART initiation dominated the repertoire across all time points, though the dominance fluctuated and decreased in many PLHIV after ART.

Inclusion was restricted to participants for whom at least one PBMC sample before ART initiation and at least two post-ART samples were available. Every participant with HIV received treatment in the United States of America. Before DNA extraction, cryopreserved samples containing roughly 0.85-11 million PBMC were thawed and washed. At the time of the earliest PBMC sample for each participant with HIV, ages ranged from about 23 to 60 years. Per participant, PBMC samples came from 1-4 timepoints prior to ART initiation and 2-8 timepoints following ART initiation, for a median of 7 samples. For every participant, serial HIV viral load, CD4+ T-cell count, ART history and demographic data were obtained. Using a Qiagen kit on a QIAcube, genomic DNA was extracted from unsorted PBMC, with samples processed in batches of 12. The immunoSEQ hsTCRB v3.0 assay was used at survey level resolution to sequence the TRB variable region. The targeted TRB sequencing depth was roughly 40,000-55,000 T-cell genomes per sample. TRB libraries were pooled and sequenced on an Illumina MiSeq using a v3 150-cycle kit. As for the authors' bioinformatics: Repertoire analysis ran in R within a reproducible Nextflow workflow covering QC, data transformation and analysis. Custom analyses were implemented in LymphoSeq2, an R package for AIRR-Seq data exploration. A few samples that yielded fewer than 5000 total TRB sequences were excluded, so that 150 to 200 HIV repertoires were analyzed. Of the 188 retained HIV repertoires, about 61 were collected before and about 130 after ART initiation. Repertoires were downsampled to 5000 TRB nucleotide sequences, and summary statistics were averaged over 100 downsampling iterations. TRB sequences were retained for analysis only if CDR3 regions of at least seven amino acids were present. Two measures captured diversity: a Shannon entropy-derived clonality score and the Gini coefficient. Repertoire networks linked the top 5000 CDR3 amino acid sequences whenever two sequences differed by an edit distance of one. GLIPH2 predicted antigen specificity groups and MHC restriction for TRB CDR3 amino acid sequences. To flag known associations with CMV, EBV, HIV or tissue antigens, CDR3 amino acid sequences were compared against VDJdb and McPAS-TCR. Pre-ART, post-ART and control groups were compared with Wilcoxon signed-rank tests and Holm-Bonferroni correction. The clones in this table, taken by TCRdb from immuneACCESS, are in-frame only. Not every clone is retained; where verified, under half of the shortfall comes from an unresolved V gene, and the cause of the rest is unknown. That table gives V, J and clone size, and the DNA gave D and trimming. The sample has about 24,000 clones on record, around 83% of them singletons. The ten top clones hold less than 25% of the sample.

The CDR3 runs 13 residues from the cysteine to the phenylalanine. Solely the CDR3 DNA is kept, with 39 bases framed from the first base. V and J are truncated by 2 bases and 6 bases respectively, leaving an intervening sequence of 10 bases. According to the germline V gene (reference sequence), CDR1 reads GTSNPN and CDR2 reads SVGIG. The TCR sequence derives from a man aged 50 or older with HIV. This chain joins TRBV30 to TRBJ1-4, with the identity of the D gene unclear. Source: unsorted PBMCs, taken 0.4 years after starting antiretroviral therapy. The sequenced DNA is TGTGCCTGGAGTCGTCGACCGGATGAAAAACTGTTTTTT. The encoded protein is CAWSRRPDEKLFF.